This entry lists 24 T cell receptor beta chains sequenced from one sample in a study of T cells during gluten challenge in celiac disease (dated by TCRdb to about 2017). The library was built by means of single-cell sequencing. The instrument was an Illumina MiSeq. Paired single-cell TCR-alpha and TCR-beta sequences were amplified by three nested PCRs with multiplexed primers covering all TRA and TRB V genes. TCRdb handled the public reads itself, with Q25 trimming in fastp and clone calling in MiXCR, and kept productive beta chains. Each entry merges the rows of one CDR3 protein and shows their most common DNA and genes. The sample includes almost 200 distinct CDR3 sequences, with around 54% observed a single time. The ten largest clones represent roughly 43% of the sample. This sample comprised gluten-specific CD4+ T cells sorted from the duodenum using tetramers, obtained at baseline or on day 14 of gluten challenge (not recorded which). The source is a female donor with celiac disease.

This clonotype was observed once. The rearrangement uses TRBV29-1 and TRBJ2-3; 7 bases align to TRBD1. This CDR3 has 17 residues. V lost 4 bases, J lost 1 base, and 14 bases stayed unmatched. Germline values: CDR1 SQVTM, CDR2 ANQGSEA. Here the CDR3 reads CSVALLVTGDGTDTQYF. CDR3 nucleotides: TGCAGCGTTGCACTATTAGTTACAGGGGATGGCACAGATACGCAGTATTTT.

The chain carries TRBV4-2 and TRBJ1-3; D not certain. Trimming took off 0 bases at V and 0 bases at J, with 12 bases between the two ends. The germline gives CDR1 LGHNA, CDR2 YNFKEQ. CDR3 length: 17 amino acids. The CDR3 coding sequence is TGTGCCAGCAGCCAAGATGGTCCAGTTACCTCTGGAAACACCATATATTTT. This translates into CASSQDGPVTSGNTIYF.

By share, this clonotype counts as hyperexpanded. CDR3 nucleotide sequence: TGTGCCAGCAGCGCCACAGGCCGAGATACGCAGTATTTT. Protein sequence: CASSATGRDTQYF. The J gene is TRBJ2-3, the V gene TRBV11-2; D perhaps matches TRBD1 (5 bases). There are 13 residues in the CDR3. Germline loops: CDR1 SGHAT, CDR2 FQNNGV. Trimming took 5 bases from V and 5 from J, leaving 11 bases between them.

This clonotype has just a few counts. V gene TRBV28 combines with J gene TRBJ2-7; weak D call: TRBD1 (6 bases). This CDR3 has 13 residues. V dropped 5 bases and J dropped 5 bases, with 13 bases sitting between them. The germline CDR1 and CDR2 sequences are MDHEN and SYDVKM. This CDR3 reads CASSPIQGHEQYF. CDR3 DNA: TGTGCCAGCAGTCCGATACAGGGCCACGAGCAGTACTTC.

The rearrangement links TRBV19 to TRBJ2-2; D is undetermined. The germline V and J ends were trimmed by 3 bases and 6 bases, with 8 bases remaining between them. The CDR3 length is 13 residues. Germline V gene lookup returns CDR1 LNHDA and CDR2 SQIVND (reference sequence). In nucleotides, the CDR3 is TGTGCCAGTAGTATTTATCAGGCCGGGGAGCTGTTTTTT. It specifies CASSIYQAGELFF.

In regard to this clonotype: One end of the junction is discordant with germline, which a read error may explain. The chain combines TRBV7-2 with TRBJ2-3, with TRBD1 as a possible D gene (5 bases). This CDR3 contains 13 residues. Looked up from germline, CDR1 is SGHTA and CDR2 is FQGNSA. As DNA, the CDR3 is TGTGTCAGCAGCTACAGGAGCACAGATACGCAGTATTTT. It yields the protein CVSSYRSTDTQYF.

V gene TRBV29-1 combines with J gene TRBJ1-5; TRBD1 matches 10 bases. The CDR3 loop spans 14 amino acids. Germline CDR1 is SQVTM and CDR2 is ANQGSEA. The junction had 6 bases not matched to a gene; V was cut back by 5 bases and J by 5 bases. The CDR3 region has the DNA TGCAGCGTTATGACAGGGGGCTGGGATCAGCCCCAGCATTTT. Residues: CSVMTGGWDQPQHF.

CDR3 region: CASSSKSRQGARQPQHF. The CDR3 bases are TGTGCCAGCAGCTCAAAAAGCCGACAGGGGGCTAGGCAGCCCCAGCATTTT. The chain recombines TRBV9 with TRBJ1-5; 10 bases map to TRBD1. CDR3 length equals 17 residues. With 4 bases clipped from V and 7 bases from J, the junction kept 14 bases outside the gene matches. CDR1 is SGDLS, CDR2 YYNGEE, per germline.

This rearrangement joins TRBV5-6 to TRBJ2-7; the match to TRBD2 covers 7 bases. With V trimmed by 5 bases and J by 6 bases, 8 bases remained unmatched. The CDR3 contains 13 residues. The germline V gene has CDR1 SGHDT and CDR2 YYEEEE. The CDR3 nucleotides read TGTGCCAGCAGACGAGCGAGCGGGGTCGAGCAGTACTTC. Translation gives CASRRASGVEQYF.

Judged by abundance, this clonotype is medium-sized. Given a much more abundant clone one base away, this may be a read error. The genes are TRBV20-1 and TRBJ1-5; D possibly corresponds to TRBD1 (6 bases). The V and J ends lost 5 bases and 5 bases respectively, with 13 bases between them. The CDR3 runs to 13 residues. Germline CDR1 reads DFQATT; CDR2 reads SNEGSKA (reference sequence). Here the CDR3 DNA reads TGCAGTGCTGTTAGACAGGTCGATCAGCCCCAGCATTTT. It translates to CSAVRQVDQPQHF.

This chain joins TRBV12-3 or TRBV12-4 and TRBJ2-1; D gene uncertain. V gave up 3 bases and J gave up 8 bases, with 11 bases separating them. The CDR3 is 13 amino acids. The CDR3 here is CASSLTAQDEQFF. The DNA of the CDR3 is TGTGCCAGCAGTTTGACGGCTCAGGATGAGCAGTTCTTC.

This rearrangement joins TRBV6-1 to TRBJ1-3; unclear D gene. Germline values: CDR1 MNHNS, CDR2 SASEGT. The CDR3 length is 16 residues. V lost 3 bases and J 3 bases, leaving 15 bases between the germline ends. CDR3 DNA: TGTGCCAGCAGTGAGCCCGGATTTGGGCTTGGAAACACCATATATTTT. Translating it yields CASSEPGFGLGNTIYF.

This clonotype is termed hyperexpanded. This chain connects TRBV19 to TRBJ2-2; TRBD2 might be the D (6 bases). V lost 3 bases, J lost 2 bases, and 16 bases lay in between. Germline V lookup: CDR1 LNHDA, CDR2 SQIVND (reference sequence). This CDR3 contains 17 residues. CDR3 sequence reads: CASSIFALGTNTGELFF. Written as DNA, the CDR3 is TGTGCCAGTAGTATTTTCGCCCTCGGGACTAACACCGGGGAGCTGTTTTTT.

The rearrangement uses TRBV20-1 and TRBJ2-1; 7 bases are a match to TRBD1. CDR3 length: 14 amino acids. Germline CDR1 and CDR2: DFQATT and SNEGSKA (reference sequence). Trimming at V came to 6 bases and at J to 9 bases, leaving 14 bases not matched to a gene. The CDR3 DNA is TGCAGTGCAGAACGGACATACGCAGGGGGTGAGCAGTTCTTC. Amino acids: CSAERTYAGGEQFF.

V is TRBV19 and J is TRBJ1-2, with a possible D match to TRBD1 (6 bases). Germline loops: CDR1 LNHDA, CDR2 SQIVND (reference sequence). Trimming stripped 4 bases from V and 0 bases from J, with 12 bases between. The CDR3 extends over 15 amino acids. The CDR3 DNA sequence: TGTGCCAGTAGTAACTCTTGGACAGCTAACTATGGCTACACCTTC. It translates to CASSNSWTANYGYTF.

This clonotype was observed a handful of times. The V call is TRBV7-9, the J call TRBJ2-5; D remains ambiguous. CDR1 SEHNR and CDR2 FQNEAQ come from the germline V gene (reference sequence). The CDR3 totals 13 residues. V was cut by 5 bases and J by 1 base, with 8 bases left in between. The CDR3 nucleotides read TGTGCCAGCAGCCTAAGCCTCCAAGAGACCCAGTACTTC. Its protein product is CASSLSLQETQYF.

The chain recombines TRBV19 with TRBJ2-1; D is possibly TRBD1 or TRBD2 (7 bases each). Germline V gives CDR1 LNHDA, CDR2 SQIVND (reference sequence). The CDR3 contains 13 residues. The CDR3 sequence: CAISTQGGNEQFF. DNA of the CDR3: TGTGCTATCTCTACGCAGGGGGGGAATGAGCAGTTCTTC.

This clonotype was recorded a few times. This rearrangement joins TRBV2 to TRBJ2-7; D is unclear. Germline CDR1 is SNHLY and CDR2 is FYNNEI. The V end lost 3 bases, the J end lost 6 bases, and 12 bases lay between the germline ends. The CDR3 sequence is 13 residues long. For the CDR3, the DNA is TGTGCCAGCAGTGACCGTCTAGGGTCCGAGCAGTACTTC. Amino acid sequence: CASSDRLGSEQYF.

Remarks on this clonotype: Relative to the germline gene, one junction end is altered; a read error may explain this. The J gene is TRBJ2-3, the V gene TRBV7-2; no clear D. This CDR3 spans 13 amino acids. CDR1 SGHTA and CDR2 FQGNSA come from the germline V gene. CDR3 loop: CATSIRYTDTQYF. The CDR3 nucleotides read TGTGCCACCAGCATCAGGTACACAGATACGCAGTATTTT.

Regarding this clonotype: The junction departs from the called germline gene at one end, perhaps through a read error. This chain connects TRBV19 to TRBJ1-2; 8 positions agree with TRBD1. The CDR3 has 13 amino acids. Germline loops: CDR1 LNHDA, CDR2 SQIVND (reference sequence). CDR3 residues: CASSNRQGQGYNF. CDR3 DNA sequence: TGTGCCAGTAGCAATCGACAGGGGCAAGGCTACAACTTC.

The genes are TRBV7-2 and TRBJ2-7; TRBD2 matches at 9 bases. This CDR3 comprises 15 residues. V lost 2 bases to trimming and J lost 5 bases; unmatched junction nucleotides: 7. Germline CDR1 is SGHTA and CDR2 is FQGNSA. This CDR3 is CASSLRSSGAHEQYF. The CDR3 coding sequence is TGTGCCAGCAGCTTAAGGTCTAGCGGGGCCCACGAGCAGTACTTC.

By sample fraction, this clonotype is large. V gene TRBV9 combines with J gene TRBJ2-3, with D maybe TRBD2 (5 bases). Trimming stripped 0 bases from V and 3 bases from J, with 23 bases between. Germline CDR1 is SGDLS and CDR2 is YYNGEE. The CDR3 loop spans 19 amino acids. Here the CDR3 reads CASSVEGTASQTLTDTQYF. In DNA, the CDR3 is TGTGCCAGCAGCGTAGAGGGAACGGCTAGCCAAACCTTAACAGATACGCAGTATTTT.

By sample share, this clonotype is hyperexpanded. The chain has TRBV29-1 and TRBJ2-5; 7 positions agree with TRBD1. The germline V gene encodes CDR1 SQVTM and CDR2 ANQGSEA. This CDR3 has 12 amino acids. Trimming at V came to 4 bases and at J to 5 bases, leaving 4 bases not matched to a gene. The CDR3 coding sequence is TGCAGCGTTGCGACAGGGTGGGAGACCCAGTACTTC. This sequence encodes CSVATGWETQYF.

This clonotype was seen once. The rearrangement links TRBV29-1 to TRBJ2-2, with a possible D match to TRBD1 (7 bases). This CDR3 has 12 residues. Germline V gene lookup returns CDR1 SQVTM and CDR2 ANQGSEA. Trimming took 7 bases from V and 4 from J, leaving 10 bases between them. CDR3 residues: CSGQGGTGELFF. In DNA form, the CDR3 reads TGCAGCGGACAGGGAGGCACCGGGGAGCTGTTTTTT.